These T cell receptor beta chains were read from a single sample in a study of T cell responses to AZD1222 COVID-19 vaccine. Measured with immunoSEQ multiplex PCR; TCRdb has only the in-frame clones, and not every one. The data contain approximately 140,000 clones, approximately 94% of them singletons. This specimen was peripheral blood, taken on day 0 of AZD1222 vaccination. Receptors were obtained from an adult in good health. Both conserved end residues are part of each CDR3. Fields, in order: D gene, clone size, V gene, J gene, CDR3 DNA, CDR3 protein. The D gene is left open where the match is weak. Clone size is stated in some rows and not others, as once, few, many or a class when expanded.

D gene: NA; clone size: NA; V gene: TRBV2; J gene: TRBJ1-5; CDR3 DNA: TGTGCCAGCAGTGCAGGGTTTTCACAGCCCCAGCATTTT; CDR3 protein: CASSAGFSQPQHF
D gene: NA; clone size: NA; V gene: TRBV18; J gene: TRBJ2-5; CDR3 DNA: TGTGCCAGCTCACCGCCTGGACTGTACCAAGAGACCCAGTACTTC; CDR3 protein: CASSPPGLYQETQYF
D gene: NA; clone size: NA; V gene: TRBV2; J gene: TRBJ1-1; CDR3 DNA: TGTGCCAGCAGTGAAGCGAATGTCAGGGTCCCTAAAGCTTTCTTT; CDR3 protein: CASSEANVRVPKAFF
D gene: TRBD1; clone size: NA; V gene: TRBV24-1; J gene: TRBJ2-3; CDR3 DNA: TGTGCCACCAGAAGCGGACAGGGAACAGATACGCAGTATTTT; CDR3 protein: CATRSGQGTDTQYF
D gene: NA; clone size: NA; V gene: TRBV5-1; J gene: TRBJ1-6; CDR3 DNA: TGCGCCAGCAGCTTGGGGACAGCAGATTCACCCCTCCACTTT; CDR3 protein: CASSLGTADSPLHF
D gene: NA; clone size: once; V gene: TRBV5-1; J gene: TRBJ1-2; CDR3 DNA: TGCGCCAGCAGTGACACCTTCTATGGCTACACCTTC; CDR3 protein: CASSDTFYGYTF
D gene: NA; clone size: few; V gene: TRBV27; J gene: TRBJ1-1; CDR3 DNA: TGTGCCAGCAGGTTGCGGGGACTGAACACTGAAGCTTTCTTT; CDR3 protein: CASRLRGLNTEAFF
D gene: NA; clone size: NA; V gene: TRBV18; J gene: TRBJ1-6; CDR3 DNA: TGTGCCAGCTCACCACTGGCAGATTCACCCCTCCACTTT; CDR3 protein: CASSPLADSPLHF
D gene: TRBD1; clone size: NA; V gene: TRBV7-9; J gene: TRBJ1-2; CDR3 DNA: TGTGCCAGCAGCTCGGGACAGTTTGAATATGGCTACACCTTC; CDR3 protein: CASSSGQFEYGYTF
D gene: TRBD1; clone size: NA; V gene: TRBV5-1; J gene: TRBJ1-2; CDR3 DNA: TGCGCCAGCAGCTCAGGGGGCGCCTATGGCTACACCTTC; CDR3 protein: CASSSGGAYGYTF
D gene: TRBD1; clone size: NA; V gene: TRBV3-1/TRBV3-2; J gene: TRBJ1-6; CDR3 DNA: TGTGCCAGCACCGCCGACAGGGTGAGTAATTCACCCCTCCACTTT; CDR3 protein: CASTADRVSNSPLHF
D gene: TRBD1; clone size: NA; V gene: TRBV5-4; J gene: TRBJ1-2; CDR3 DNA: TGTGCCAGCAGCGCAAAGACAGGGGACTATGGCTACACCTTC; CDR3 protein: CASSAKTGDYGYTF
D gene: NA; clone size: NA; V gene: TRBV11-2; J gene: TRBJ1-5; CDR3 DNA: TGTGCCAGCAGCTTAGGTCCGGATCAGCCCCAGCATTTT; CDR3 protein: CASSLGPDQPQHF
D gene: NA; clone size: NA; V gene: TRBV9; J gene: TRBJ2-2; CDR3 DNA: TGTGCCAGCAGCGCGTACGGGGGCGCGAACACCGGGGAGCTGTTTTTT; CDR3 protein: CASSAYGGANTGELFF
D gene: NA; clone size: NA; V gene: TRBV14; J gene: TRBJ1-2; CDR3 DNA: TGTGCCAGCAGCCATTTCCAAGATTCCGGGTCCGGCTATGGCTACACCTTC; CDR3 protein: CASSHFQDSGSGYGYTF